The T cell receptor (beta chain) described here comes from a study of blood T cell repertoires in COVID-19. Produced via immunoSEQ multiplex PCR; TCRdb's table is partial and in-frame only. The sample lists 8,500 to 13,000 clones, roughly 80% occurring once. Sequenced: peripheral blood. This TCR derives from a human donor in a cohort sampled during active COVID-19.

CDR3 coding DNA: TGTGCCAGCCGGGGGGGAGCGGAAGATACGCAGTATTTT. Translated, it gives CASRGGAEDTQYF. The V call is TRBV3-1 (or the pseudogene TRBV3-2), the J call TRBJ2-3; TRBD2 agrees at 8 bases. The CDR3 is 13 residues long. The V gene end was trimmed by 8 bases and the J gene end by 5 bases; junction bases not matched to a gene: 6. Germline CDR1 reads LGHDT; CDR2 reads YNNKEL (reference sequence).